The sequence of this TCR beta chain was determined in a study of blood T cells in healthy people across ages. Study results and limitations: Age advanced and TCR beta diversity per million T cells fell, roughly linearly. In the absence of known donor CMV status, changes in expanded clonotypes were possibly confounded.

This CDR3 has 13 amino acids. The germline V gene encodes CDR1 DFQATT and CDR2 SNEGSKA (reference sequence). The V and J ends lost 2 bases and 0 bases respectively, with 8 bases between them. This clonotype came up a few times. Its antigen is not known. A second PCR of 7 to 11 cycles used a sample-barcoded 5' primer and a J-beta primer mix. TCRdb reanalysed the 5' RACE reads using MiXCR and keeps one entry per CDR3 protein. The sample contains 1.5 million to 2 million distinct CDR3 sequences, approximately 28% of which appear only once. The sample consisted of blood. The genes are TRBV20-1 and TRBJ2-7; no firm D call. This sequence was found in a woman in her 30s in good health. CDR3 coding DNA: TGCAGTGCTAGATATCCCGACTCCTACGAGCAGTACTTC. This codes for CSARYPDSYEQYF.